These 18 T cell receptor beta chains share one sample of origin, sequenced in a study of cytomegalovirus exposure and HLA in healthy donors. 60 Vbeta and 13 Jbeta primers were used in PCR. This table comes from immunoSEQ multiplex PCR, and its TCRdb copy is limited to in-frame clones, with some not included. Here the sample spans about 190,000 clones, 70% to 75% being singletons. Sequenced sample: PBMCs. Receptor source: a man younger than 40 in good health and CMV-seropositive.

V gene TRBV5-6 combines with J gene TRBJ2-7, with TRBD1 as a possible D gene (5 bases). From germline, CDR1 is SGHDT and CDR2 YYEEEE. This CDR3 is 12 amino acids long. V was trimmed by 2 bases and J by 2 bases, leaving 5 bases between them. DNA of the CDR3: TGTGCCAGCAGCTTAGGGGCCTACGAGCAGTACTTC. Amino acid sequence: CASSLGAYEQYF.

The V call is TRBV9, the J call TRBJ2-1, with TRBD1 matching over 7 bases. This CDR3 is 14 amino acids long. The V segment lost 4 bases and the J segment 9 bases; nucleotides outside the gene matches: 10. Germline CDR1 is SGDLS and CDR2 is YYNGEE. This CDR3 reads CASSPDPTGAEQFF. The CDR3 DNA reads TGTGCCAGCAGCCCGGACCCCACAGGGGCTGAGCAGTTCTTC.

The chain is built from TRBV18 and TRBJ1-3; TRBD1 agrees at 8 bases. The CDR3 runs to 18 residues. The ends lost 0 bases at V and 13 bases at J; junction bases unmatched: 20. Germline CDR1 and CDR2: KGHSH and LQKENI. In nucleotides, the CDR3 is TGTGCCAGCTCACCACCACTCCCGACAGGGGTGGGAGGTAGGAAGATATATTTT. Translating it yields CASSPPLPTGVGGRKIYF.

This clone came up a few times. This chain connects TRBV5-1 to TRBJ2-1; 8 bases agree with TRBD2. The CDR3 is made up of 14 amino acids. CDR1 and CDR2 from the germline V gene are SGHRS and YFSETQ. The V gene end was trimmed by 2 bases and the J gene end by 6 bases; junction bases not matched to a gene: 4. The CDR3 protein is CASSFGGAGNEQFF. The CDR3 nucleotides read TGCGCCAGCAGCTTCGGGGGGGCGGGCAATGAGCAGTTCTTC.

The chain is built from TRBV27 and TRBJ1-2, with a tentative D call TRBD1 (6 bases). This CDR3 is 13 amino acids long. V lost 5 bases, J lost 7 bases, and 14 bases lay in between. CDR1 MNHEY and CDR2 SMNVEV come from the germline V gene (reference sequence). This chain's CDR3 is CASSDRSAAGYTF. As DNA, the CDR3 is TGTGCCAGCAGTGACAGGTCGGCGGCTGGCTACACCTTC.

V usage is TRBV4-1 and J usage is TRBJ2-2; 9 bases align to TRBD2. Germline V gene lookup returns CDR1 MGHRA and CDR2 YSYEKL. V dropped 4 bases and J dropped 4; count of bases not matched to a gene: 7. The CDR3 runs to 16 residues. The CDR3 DNA follows: TGCGCCAGCAGCCCCATAGCGGGAGTGGGCACCGGGGAGCTGTTTTTT. Protein product: CASSPIAGVGTGELFF.

The V call is TRBV9, the J call TRBJ1-1; the match to TRBD1 covers 7 bases. Germline CDR1 and CDR2: SGDLS and YYNGEE. CDR3 size: 13 residues. The J segment lost 6 bases and the V segment lost 0 bases, leaving 2 bases of the junction unmatched. CDR3 bases: TGTGCCAGCAGCGTAGCCACAGGGGCTGAAGCTTTCTTT. Translated: CASSVATGAEAFF.

CDR3 amino acids: CASSLGEVGGRYNEQFF. The CDR3 bases are TGTGCCAGCAGTTTAGGGGAGGTCGGGGGACGTTACAATGAGCAGTTCTTC. V usage is TRBV27 and J usage is TRBJ2-1; D is perhaps TRBD2 (6 bases). Germline values: CDR1 MNHEY, CDR2 SMNVEV (reference sequence). The CDR3 has 17 residues. Trimming took off 2 bases at V and 4 bases at J, with 18 bases between the two ends.

This sequence joins TRBV9 and TRBJ2-1; the D is unclear. V shed 0 bases and J shed 4 bases, with 5 bases lying between them. In germline, CDR1 is SGDLS, CDR2 YYNGEE. This CDR3 comprises 13 residues. The CDR3 bases are TGTGCCAGCAGCGTAGCCGTATACAATGAGCAGTTCTTC. Translation gives CASSVAVYNEQFF.

The gene calls are TRBV18 and TRBJ2-7, with D possibly being TRBD1 (6 bases). The CDR3 totals 14 residues. The V end lost 6 bases, the J end lost 6 bases, and 18 bases lay between the germline ends. In germline, CDR1 is KGHSH, CDR2 LQKENI. CDR3 residues: CASSRSGQNFEQYF. In DNA, the CDR3 is TGTGCCAGCTCGCGCTCGGGACAAAATTTCGAGCAGTACTTC.

This chain joins TRBV15 and TRBJ2-1; 10 positions match TRBD2. Trimming cost V 5 bases and J 4 bases; bases outside gene matches: 8. Germline V gene data show CDR1 as LNHNV and CDR2 as YYDKDF (reference sequence). This CDR3 contains 16 residues. CDR3 region: CATSSGTSELYNEQFF. Here the CDR3 DNA reads TGTGCCACCAGCTCCGGGACTAGCGAGTTATACAATGAGCAGTTCTTC.

This clone was counted only a few times. This sequence joins TRBV5-8 and TRBJ1-3; D is undetermined. The V gene lost 4 bases and the J gene lost 1 base, with 15 bases spanning the gap. Germline V gene data show CDR1 as SGHTS and CDR2 as YDEGEE. The CDR3 covers 16 residues. The CDR3 protein is CASSHARTYSGNTIYF. The CDR3, as DNA: TGTGCCAGCAGCCACGCAAGGACTTATTCTGGAAACACCATATATTTT. Full variable domain (missing parts from reference TRBV5-8 and TRBJ1-3): EAGVTQSPTHLIKTRGQQATLRCSPISGHTSVYWYQQALGLGLQFLLWYDEGEERNRGNFPPRFSGRQFPNYSSELNVNALELEDSALYLCASSHARTYSGNTIYFGEGSWLTVV.

This clone has a single count. This rearrangement joins TRBV27 to TRBJ1-6; 9 nucleotides match TRBD1. The V and J ends lost 8 bases and 6 bases, in that order; junction bases with no gene match: 8. CDR1 is MNHEY, CDR2 SMNVEV, per germline (reference sequence). This CDR3 spans 15 amino acids. The CDR3 DNA sequence: TGTGCCAGCGGCTACCTGGGACAGGGTAATTCACCCCTCCACTTT. The encoded protein is CASGYLGQGNSPLHF.

This chain connects TRBV5-4 to TRBJ2-5, with TRBD2 identical over 8 bases. After removal of 4 bases from V and 5 bases from J, the junction contained 13 bases not matched to a gene. The V gene's germline CDR1 is SGHNT and CDR2 YYREEE (reference sequence). The CDR3 has 16 residues. For the CDR3, the DNA is TGTGCCAGCAGCGTCCCCCTGGGAGCGGGGGATGAGACCCAGTACTTC. Its protein product is CASSVPLGAGDETQYF.

The CDR3 DNA sequence: TGTGCCAGCAGCCGGGACAGTGGGGGGCTTGAAAAACTGTTTTTT. Protein sequence: CASSRDSGGLEKLFF. The chain joins TRBV14 to TRBJ1-4, with 7 nucleotides matching TRBD1. J was trimmed by 7 bases and V by 4 bases; bases with no gene match: 9. From germline, CDR1 is SGHDN and CDR2 FVKESK. CDR3 size: 15 residues.

This clone was counted only a few times. The gene calls are TRBV10-1 and TRBJ2-1; D possibly corresponds to TRBD2 (6 bases). There are 15 residues in the CDR3. Germline V CDR1 and CDR2: WNHNN, SYGVQD (reference sequence). V was cut by 3 bases and J by 7 bases, with 16 bases left in between. This CDR3 reads CASSEGGVVENEQFF. Written as DNA, the CDR3 is TGCGCCAGCAGTGAAGGAGGGGTAGTAGAGAATGAGCAGTTCTTC.

This sequence joins TRBV11-1 and TRBJ1-2; no reliable D call. V was cut by 0 bases and J by 4 bases, with 9 bases left in between. The CDR3 runs to 14 residues. The germline V gene encodes CDR1 SGHAT and CDR2 FQDESV (reference sequence). For the CDR3, the DNA is TGTGCCAGCAGCTTAGCCCTCGGAGGCTATGGCTACACCTTC. Translated, it gives CASSLALGGYGYTF. Drawing the rest from reference TRBV11-1 and TRBJ1-2, the complete variable domain is EAEVAQSPRYKITEKSQAVAFWCDPISGHATLYWYRQILGQGPELLVQFQDESVVDDSQLPKDRFSAERLKGVDSTLKIQPAELGDSAMYLCASSLALGGYGYTFGSGTRLTVV.

The chain links TRBV19 to TRBJ1-5, with D maybe TRBD1 (5 bases). Trimming stripped 7 bases from V and 6 bases from J, with 16 bases between. The germline V gene encodes CDR1 LNHDA and CDR2 SQIVND (reference sequence). The CDR3 loop spans 14 amino acids. The CDR3 bases are TGTGCCAGTAAAGTGTTCCAGGGCGGTCAGCCCCAGCATTTT. It encodes CASKVFQGGQPQHF.